This T cell receptor beta chain is from a study of T cell repertoires in cytomegalovirus infection. For the study at large: Based on public TCR beta signatures, there were indications of CMV infection and of a matching HLA type.

The CDR3 has 16 residues. CDR1 is LGHNT, CDR2 FRNRAP, per germline. The junction had 9 bases not matched to a gene; V was cut back by 5 bases and J by 3 bases. Findings and caveats of the study: HLA-C-restricted CMV-specific TCR beta clonotypes were dominant in the ex vivo response.

In its sample, this clonotype was seen a few times. Its antigen is not identified. TCRdb recomputed calls from the reads with MiXCR, one row per CDR3 protein. This table holds approximately 170,000 distinct CDR3 sequences, about 15% found once. Sequenced: PBMCs. This receptor was taken from a human donor in good health (CMV status not recorded). Some clones in this sample may be carry-over from other donors' samples. V gene TRBV12-5 combines with J gene TRBJ2-1, with 8 bases that match TRBD2. The CDR3 DNA is TGTGCTAGTGGTCTGAACCCAGCGGGGGTCTACAATGAGCAGTTCTTC. It encodes CASGLNPAGVYNEQFF.